This TCR beta chain was documented in a study of technical replicates of blood from a few donors. Germline V CDR1 and CDR2: SQVTM, ANQGSEA. CDR3 length equals 13 residues. V shed 5 bases and J shed 4 bases, with 12 bases lying between them. Only in-frame clones appear in the TCRdb table, and some are missing; sequencing was by immunoSEQ multiplex PCR. The sample yields around 80,000 clones, 93% seen once. The source of this sequence is a human donor in good health. The source material was T cells isolated from PBMCs. The V gene is TRBV29-1, the J gene TRBJ1-3; TRBD1 is a possible D gene (6 bases). As DNA, the CDR3 is TGCAGCGTTAGGTCAAGGGGGGGAAACACCATATATTTT. Amino acids: CSVRSRGGNTIYF.